This T cell receptor beta chain derives from a study of blood T cell repertoires in COVID-19. Across the study: Samples of COVID-19 (acute and convalescent) were obtained from the United States, Italy and Spain.

The length of the CDR3 is 12 residues. Germline V gene lookup returns CDR1 LNHNV and CDR2 YYDKDF (reference sequence). The V gene lost 1 base and the J gene lost 4 bases, with 2 bases spanning the gap. Per the study methods: Estimation of nucleated cell counts relied on the amplification of reference gene primers. TCRdb keeps only in-frame clones here, not all; method: immunoSEQ multiplex PCR. That table gives V, J and clone size, and the DNA gave D and trimming. Found here are roughly 500,000 clones, 70% to 90% of them singletons; the top ten hold approximately 3.2%. A single count supports this clone.

The V gene is TRBV15, the J gene TRBJ2-1; D is unresolved. The clonotype originates from a human donor in a cohort sampled during active COVID-19. Sequencing input: peripheral blood. For the CDR3, the DNA is TGTGCCACCAGCAGAGTATACAATGAGCAGTTCTTC. It codes for CATSRVYNEQFF.